The 22 T cell receptor beta chains below all came from one sample that was sequenced in a study of blood T cell repertoires in COVID-19. Clones were sequenced by immunoSEQ multiplex PCR, and TCRdb holds only the in-frame ones, with some missing. The profile shows fewer than 250,000 clones, about nine tenths of them singletons. Sequencing was done on a sample of PBMCs or T cells enriched from blood (not recorded which). The receptors stem from a man aged 25-45 years in a cohort exposed to, infected with or recovered from COVID-19 (not recorded which).

V is TRBV2 and J is TRBJ1-4, with D maybe TRBD1 (5 bases). The CDR3 contains 15 residues. The germline gives CDR1 SNHLY, CDR2 FYNNEI. The V gene lost 5 bases and the J gene lost 5 bases, with 15 bases spanning the gap. CDR3 DNA sequence: TGTGCCAGCAGTCCCCGGGGGGGATTGAATGAAAAACTGTTTTTT. This translates into CASSPRGGLNEKLFF.

This clone was observed once. The chain has TRBV27 and TRBJ2-5, with D maybe TRBD1 (6 bases). Trimming took 7 bases from V and 3 from J, leaving 15 bases between them. CDR1 is MNHEY, CDR2 SMNVEV, per germline (reference sequence). The CDR3 covers 14 residues. The CDR3 reads CASKFRGTKETQYF. As DNA, the CDR3 is TGTGCCAGCAAGTTTAGGGGGACGAAAGAGACCCAGTACTTC.

The V gene is TRBV7-2, the J gene TRBJ1-1, with D unresolved. The CDR3 consists of 17 residues. Trimming left V 4 bases short and J 1 base short, with 19 bases between. Germline V gene lookup returns CDR1 SGHTA and CDR2 FQGNSA. Here the CDR3 reads CASSWREVGLGNTEAFF. Here the CDR3 DNA reads TGTGCCAGCAGCTGGCGGGAGGTCGGCTTGGGGAACACTGAAGCTTTCTTT.

The chain carries TRBV4-1 and TRBJ2-1; TRBD2 matches at 9 bases. The V gene's germline CDR1 is MGHRA and CDR2 YSYEKL. V gave up 1 base and J gave up 3 bases; unmatched junction bases: 4. The CDR3 runs to 16 residues. DNA for the CDR3: TGCGCCAGCAGCCAAGGGACTAGCGACTACTACAATGAGCAGTTCTTC. It encodes CASSQGTSDYYNEQFF.

This clone showed up just once. As DNA, the CDR3 is TGTGCTAGTGCCCCACAGGGGCGAAAGCCTAGCGGGAGAGACCATGAGCAGTTCTTC. Translated, it gives CASAPQGRKPSGRDHEQFF. The chain has TRBV12-5 and TRBJ2-1; 10 nucleotides match TRBD2. Germline V lookup: CDR1 LGHNT, CDR2 FRNRAP. The V segment lost 7 bases and the J segment 8 bases; nucleotides outside the gene matches: 23. The CDR3 totals 19 residues.

This chain connects TRBV5-8 to TRBJ2-7, with 7 nucleotides matching TRBD1. CDR3 length equals 15 residues. Looked up from germline, CDR1 is SGHTS and CDR2 is YDEGEE. With 0 bases clipped from V and 5 bases from J, the junction kept 8 bases outside the gene matches. The CDR3 spells CASSLALRDRDEQYF. CDR3 sequence (DNA): TGTGCCAGCAGCTTGGCTCTCCGAGACAGGGACGAGCAGTACTTC.

The rearrangement links TRBV27 to TRBJ1-6, with 9 positions matching TRBD1. The germline CDR1 and CDR2 sequences are MNHEY and SMNVEV (reference sequence). The CDR3 contains 17 residues. Trimming at V came to 2 bases and at J to 6 bases, leaving 8 bases not matched to a gene. Written as DNA, the CDR3 is TGTGCCAGCAGTTTACTCTACAGGGGGCTCGCTAATTCACCCCTCCACTTT. It specifies CASSLLYRGLANSPLHF.

The chain is built from TRBV28 and TRBJ1-5; no definite D call. The V gene's germline CDR1 is MDHEN and CDR2 SYDVKM. The CDR3 sequence is 15 residues long. Trimming cost V 4 bases and J 7 bases, with 17 bases left between them. In DNA, the CDR3 is TGTGCCAGCAGTTCCCGAGGAGGTTCCGGCCAGCCCCAGCATTTT. Its translation is CASSSRGGSGQPQHF. Full variable domain (missing parts from reference TRBV28 and TRBJ1-5): DVKVTQSSRYLVKRTGEKVFLECVQDMDHENMFWYRQDPGLGLRLIYFSYDVKMKEKGDIPEGYSVSREKKERFSLILESASTNQTSMYLCASSSRGGSGQPQHFGDGTRLSIL.

CDR3 DNA: TGTGCCAGCCAACTAGCGGGAGAATTGAATGAGCAGTTCTTC. Protein: CASQLAGELNEQFF. The chain combines TRBV18 with TRBJ2-1, with 11 bases aligning to TRBD2. Germline-derived CDR1 and CDR2 are KGHSH and LQKENI. The CDR3 sequence is 14 residues long. Losses at the gene ends were 8 bases for V and 7 bases for J; bases not matched to a gene: 7.

The chain carries TRBV4-2 and TRBJ2-7; 9 bases agree with TRBD2. CDR1 and CDR2 (germline): LGHNA, YNFKEQ. The CDR3 covers 16 residues. With V trimmed by 0 bases and J by 2 bases, 5 bases remained unmatched. The CDR3 loop reads CASSQELSGRAYEQYF. CDR3 DNA: TGTGCCAGCAGCCAAGAGCTTAGCGGGAGAGCCTACGAGCAGTACTTC.

J is TRBJ2-3 and V is TRBV7-3; perhaps TRBD1 as D (6 bases). Between the trimmed V and J ends, which lost 2 bases and 2 bases, there was a span of 11 bases. The CDR3 has 15 residues. CDR1 and CDR2 from the germline V gene are SGHTA and FQGTGA. CDR3 protein: CASSLGSGVTDTQYF. Here the CDR3 DNA reads TGTGCCAGCAGCTTAGGGTCAGGGGTCACAGATACGCAGTATTTT.

This rearrangement joins TRBV12-3 or TRBV12-4 to TRBJ2-1; D not resolved. This CDR3 spans 11 amino acids. V lost 6 bases and J lost 15, with 15 bases in between. In DNA, the CDR3 is TGTGCCAGCAGCTCCCATTTAATCAGGTTCTTC. As protein: CASSSHLIRFF.

This clone turned up a few times. CDR3 residues: CASSFPADRPNYGYTF. The CDR3 DNA follows: TGTGCCAGCAGCTTCCCCGCGGACAGGCCTAACTATGGCTACACCTTC. The chain combines TRBV5-5 with TRBJ1-2, with TRBD1 matching 7 bases. V shed 2 bases, J shed 0 bases, and the junction held 7 bases outside the gene matches. Germline CDR1 and CDR2: SGHKS and YYEKEE (reference sequence). This CDR3 contains 16 residues.

A few counts support this clone. CDR3 sequence: CASSLGGSAYEQYF. CDR3 DNA: TGTGCCAGCAGCTTAGGAGGGAGTGCCTACGAGCAGTACTTC. The chain links TRBV7-2 to TRBJ2-7, with D possibly being TRBD2 (5 bases). Trimming stripped 1 base from V and 2 bases from J, with 9 bases between. The CDR3 totals 14 residues. Germline lookup yields CDR1 SGHTA and CDR2 FQGNSA.

This chain uses TRBV28 with TRBJ2-2; 9 bases agree with TRBD2. The trim removed 6 bases at V and 6 bases at J, leaving 5 bases unmatched. The germline gives CDR1 MDHEN, CDR2 SYDVKM. CDR3 length: 14 residues. The CDR3 reads CASRGSGSPGELFF. The CDR3 DNA reads TGTGCCAGCAGGGGTAGCGGGAGCCCCGGGGAGCTGTTTTTT.

V usage is TRBV29-1 and J usage is TRBJ1-1; tentative D call: TRBD1 (6 bases). From germline, CDR1 is SQVTM and CDR2 ANQGSEA. The V gene lost 6 bases and the J gene lost 2 bases, with 13 bases spanning the gap. This CDR3 has 13 residues. CDR3: CSVGADLNTEAFF. In DNA, the CDR3 is TGCAGCGTGGGGGCCGACCTTAACACTGAAGCTTTCTTT. Combining the CDR3 with reference TRBV29-1 and TRBJ1-1 gives the whole variable domain SAVISQKPSRDICQRGTSLTIQCQVDSQVTMMFWYRQQPGQSLTLIATANQGSEATYESGFVIDKFPISRPNLTFSTLTVSNMSPEDSSIYLCSVGADLNTEAFFGQGTRLTVV.

The chain couples TRBV7-2 to TRBJ2-1, with 12 bases identical to TRBD2. Per the germline V gene, CDR1 is SGHTA and CDR2 is FQGNSA. After removal of 4 bases from V and 7 bases from J, the junction contained 5 bases not matched to a gene. There are 15 residues in the CDR3. The CDR3 loop reads CASSSTSGSKNEQFF. The DNA for the CDR3 is TGTGCCAGCAGCTCGACTAGCGGGAGTAAAAATGAGCAGTTCTTC.

The chain uses TRBV4-1 and TRBJ2-7; 9 nucleotides line up with TRBD2. The CDR3 is 18 residues long. Germline V lookup: CDR1 MGHRA, CDR2 YSYEKL. Trimming took 4 bases from V and 5 from J; bases not matched to a gene: 18. In DNA form, the CDR3 reads TGCGCCAGCAGCCCAGATTTTAATGGTCGCGGGAGGGCCGACGAGCAGTACTTC. It specifies CASSPDFNGRGRADEQYF.

V usage is TRBV6-5 and J usage is TRBJ2-2, with 10 bases fitting TRBD2. Germline V gene lookup returns CDR1 MNHEY and CDR2 SVGAGI. Trimming cost V 10 bases and J 6 bases; bases outside gene matches: 8. The CDR3 runs to 14 residues. The CDR3 is CATESGRAAGELFF. The CDR3 nucleotides are TGTGCCACCGAAAGCGGGAGGGCCGCCGGGGAGCTGTTTTTT.

The chain carries TRBV11-2 and TRBJ2-6, with D possibly matching TRBD1 (6 bases). Germline V lookup: CDR1 SGHAT, CDR2 FQNNGV. The length of the CDR3 is 18 residues. The ends were cut back, 3 bases at V and 0 bases at J, with 15 bases in the middle. CDR3 in amino acids: CASSFSGTPSSGANVLTF. CDR3 coding DNA: TGTGCCAGCAGCTTTTCCGGGACACCGAGCTCTGGGGCCAACGTCCTGACTTTC.

The rearrangement links TRBV5-8 to TRBJ1-1, with D tentatively TRBD1 (6 bases). The CDR3 extends over 14 amino acids. Between the trimmed V and J ends, which lost 3 bases and 8 bases, there was a span of 17 bases. Germline lookup yields CDR1 SGHTS and CDR2 YDEGEE. In nucleotides, the CDR3 is TGTGCCAGCAGCTCCGACCTGCGGACAGTAGAAGCTTTCTTT. Translation: CASSSDLRTVEAFF.

This clone was recorded only once. The genes are TRBV2 and TRBJ1-2; 8 bases map to TRBD1. J lost 0 bases, V lost 3 bases, and 3 bases had no gene match. The CDR3 is 15 residues long. Germline CDR1 SNHLY, CDR2 FYNNEI. CDR3 sequence reads: CASSEQGATNYGYTF. Here the CDR3 DNA reads TGTGCCAGCAGTGAGCAGGGGGCAACTAACTATGGCTACACCTTC.